A few counts support the clone carrying this T cell receptor beta chain. The antigen is undetermined. This sample is part of a study of T-cell reconstitution after alpha-beta-depleted transplantation in children. Regarding the study as a whole: Surviving recipient T cells and intrathymic progenitors accounted for some patients' high TCRbeta diversity at day 60. T-cell counts and diversity at one year post-transplant came mainly from newly produced T cells. Reports say that about two months after transplant, the alpha-beta T cells came out of several hundred graft clones that had expanded.

Germline CDR1 and CDR2: SGDLS and YYNGEE. There are 16 residues in the CDR3. Trimming stripped 1 base from V and 2 bases from J, with 14 bases between. The library targeted TCRbeta and was prepared with unique molecular identifiers. One entry per CDR3 protein results from TCRdb running MiXCR on the PCR reads. The sample lists around 960,000 distinct CDR3 sequences; 25% to 35% were seen once. This chain connects TRBV9 to TRBJ2-3; a possible D gene is TRBD2 (5 bases). The TCR comes from a boy under two years old who had a stem cell transplant for SCID, so the T cells may come from the graft donor. This specimen consisted of PBMCs, mostly from graft donor cells, obtained 360 days after TCRalphabeta/CD19-depleted stem cell transplant. The CDR3 bases are TGTGCCAGCAGCGTACTCCCAGCGGCCTACACAGATACGCAGTATTTT. Protein product: CASSVLPAAYTDTQYF. The complete variable domain, with remaining parts taken from reference TRBV9 and TRBJ2-3, reads DSGVTQTPKHLITATGQRVTLRCSPRSGDLSVYWYQQSLDQGLQFLIQYYNGEERAKGNILERFSAQQFPDLHSELNLSSLELGDSALYFCASSVLPAAYTDTQYFGPGTRLTVL.